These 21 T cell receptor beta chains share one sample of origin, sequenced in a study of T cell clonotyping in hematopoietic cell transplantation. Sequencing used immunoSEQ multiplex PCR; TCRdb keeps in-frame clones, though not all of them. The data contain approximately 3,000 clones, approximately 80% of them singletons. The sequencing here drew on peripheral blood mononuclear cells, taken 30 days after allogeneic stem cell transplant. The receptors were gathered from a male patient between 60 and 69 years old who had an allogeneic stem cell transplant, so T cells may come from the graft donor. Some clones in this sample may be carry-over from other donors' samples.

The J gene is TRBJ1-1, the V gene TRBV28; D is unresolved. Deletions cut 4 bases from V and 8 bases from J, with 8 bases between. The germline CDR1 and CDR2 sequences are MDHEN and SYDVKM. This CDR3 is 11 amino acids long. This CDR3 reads CASSSPLEAFF. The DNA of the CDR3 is TGTGCCAGCAGTTCCCCGTTAGAAGCTTTCTTT.

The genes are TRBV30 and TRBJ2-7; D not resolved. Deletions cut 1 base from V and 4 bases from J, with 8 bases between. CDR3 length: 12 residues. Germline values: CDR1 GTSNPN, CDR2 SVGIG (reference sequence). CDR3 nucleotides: TGTGCCTGGAGTGGCGGACCATACGAGCAGTACTTC. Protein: CAWSGGPYEQYF. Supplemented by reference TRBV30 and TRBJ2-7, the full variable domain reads SQTIHQWPATLVQPVGSPLSLECTVEGTSNPNLYWYRQAAGRGLQLLFYSVGIGQISSEVPQNLSASRPQDRQFILSSKKLLLSDSGFYLCAWSGGPYEQYFGPGTRLTVT.

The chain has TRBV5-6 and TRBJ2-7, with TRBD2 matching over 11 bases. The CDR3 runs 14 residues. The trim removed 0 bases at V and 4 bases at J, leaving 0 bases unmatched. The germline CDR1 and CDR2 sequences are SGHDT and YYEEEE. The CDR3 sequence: CASSLGTSGYEQYF. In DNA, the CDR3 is TGTGCCAGCAGCTTGGGGACTAGCGGGTACGAGCAGTACTTC.

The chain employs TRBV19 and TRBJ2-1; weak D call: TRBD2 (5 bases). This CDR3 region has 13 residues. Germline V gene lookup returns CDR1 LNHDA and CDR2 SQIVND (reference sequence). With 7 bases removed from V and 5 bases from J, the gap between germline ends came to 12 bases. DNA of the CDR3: TGTGCCAGTATAGGAGGAGTCCACAATGAGCAGTTCTTC. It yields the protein CASIGGVHNEQFF.

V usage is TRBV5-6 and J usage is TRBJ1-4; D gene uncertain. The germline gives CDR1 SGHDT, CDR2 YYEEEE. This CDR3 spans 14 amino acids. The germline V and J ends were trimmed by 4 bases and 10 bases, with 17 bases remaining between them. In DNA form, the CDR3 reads TGTGCCAGCAGCGATAGTGGATCGGGGATAAAACTGTTTTTT. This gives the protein CASSDSGSGIKLFF.

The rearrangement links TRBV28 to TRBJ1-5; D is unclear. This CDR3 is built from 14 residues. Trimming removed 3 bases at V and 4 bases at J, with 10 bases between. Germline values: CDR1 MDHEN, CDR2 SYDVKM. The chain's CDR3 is CASSFEVSNQPQHF. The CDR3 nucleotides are TGTGCCAGCAGTTTTGAGGTATCTAATCAGCCCCAGCATTTT.

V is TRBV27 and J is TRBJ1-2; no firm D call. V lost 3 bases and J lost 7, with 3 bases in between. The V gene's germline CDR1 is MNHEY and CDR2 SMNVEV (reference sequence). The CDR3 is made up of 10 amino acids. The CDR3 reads CASSFRGYTF. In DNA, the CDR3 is TGTGCCAGCAGTTTTCGTGGCTACACCTTC.

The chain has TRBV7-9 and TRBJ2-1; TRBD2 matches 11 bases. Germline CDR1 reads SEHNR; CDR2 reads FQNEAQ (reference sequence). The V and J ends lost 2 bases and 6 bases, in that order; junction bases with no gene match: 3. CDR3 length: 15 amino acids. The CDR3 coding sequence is TGTGCCAGCAGCTTACGCCTAGCGGGAGGCAATGAGCAGTTCTTC. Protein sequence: CASSLRLAGGNEQFF. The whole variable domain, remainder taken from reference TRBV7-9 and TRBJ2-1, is DTGVSQNPRHKITKRGQNVTFRCDPISEHNRLYWYRQTLGQGPEFLTYFQNEAQLEKSRLLSDRFSAERPKGSFSTLEIQRTEQGDSAMYLCASSLRLAGGNEQFFGPGTRLTVL.

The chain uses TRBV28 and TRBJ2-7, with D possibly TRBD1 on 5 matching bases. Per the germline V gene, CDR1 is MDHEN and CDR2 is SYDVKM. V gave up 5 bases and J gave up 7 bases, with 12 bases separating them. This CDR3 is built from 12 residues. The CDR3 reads CASSTPGQEQYF. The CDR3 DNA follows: TGTGCCAGCAGTACCCCAGGGCAAGAGCAGTACTTC.

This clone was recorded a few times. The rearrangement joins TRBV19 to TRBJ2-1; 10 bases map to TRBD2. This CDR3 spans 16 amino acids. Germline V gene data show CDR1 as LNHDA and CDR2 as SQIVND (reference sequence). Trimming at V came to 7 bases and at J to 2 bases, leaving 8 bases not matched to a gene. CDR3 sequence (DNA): TGTGCCAGTAAGGGCCAGCTAGCGGGGGCCTACAATGAGCAGTTCTTC. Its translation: CASKGQLAGAYNEQFF.

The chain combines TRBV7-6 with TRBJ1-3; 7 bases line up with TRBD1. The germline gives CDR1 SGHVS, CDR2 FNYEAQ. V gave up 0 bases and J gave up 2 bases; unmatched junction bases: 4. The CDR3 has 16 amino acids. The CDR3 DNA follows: TGTGCCAGCAGCTTAGCCAGGCAGGGGGCTGGAAACACCATATATTTT. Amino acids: CASSLARQGAGNTIYF.

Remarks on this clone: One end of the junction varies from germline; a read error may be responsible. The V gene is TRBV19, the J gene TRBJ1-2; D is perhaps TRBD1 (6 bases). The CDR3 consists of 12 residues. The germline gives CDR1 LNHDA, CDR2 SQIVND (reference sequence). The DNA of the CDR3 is TGTGCCAGTAGTATTACAATAGGGGACACCTTCTTC. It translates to CASSITIGDTFF.

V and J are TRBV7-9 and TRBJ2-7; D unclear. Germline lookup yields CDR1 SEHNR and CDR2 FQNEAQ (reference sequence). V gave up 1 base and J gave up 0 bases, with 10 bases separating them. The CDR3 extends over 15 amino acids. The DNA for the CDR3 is TGTGCCAGCAGCTTAGGGCCTACCAGCTCCTACGAGCAGTACTTC. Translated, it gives CASSLGPTSSYEQYF.

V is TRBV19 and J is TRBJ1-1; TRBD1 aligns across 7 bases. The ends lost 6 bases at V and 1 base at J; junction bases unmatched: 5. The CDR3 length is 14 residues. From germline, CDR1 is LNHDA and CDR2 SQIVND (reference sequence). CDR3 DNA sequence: TGTGCCAGTAGCTTGGACAGGACGAACACTGAAGCTTTCTTT. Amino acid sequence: CASSLDRTNTEAFF. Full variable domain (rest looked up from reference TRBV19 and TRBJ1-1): DGGITQSPKYLFRKEGQNVTLSCEQNLNHDAMYWYRQDPGQGLRLIYYSQIVNDFQKGDIAEGYSVSREKKESFPLTVTSAQKNPTAFYLCASSLDRTNTEAFFGQGTRLTVV.

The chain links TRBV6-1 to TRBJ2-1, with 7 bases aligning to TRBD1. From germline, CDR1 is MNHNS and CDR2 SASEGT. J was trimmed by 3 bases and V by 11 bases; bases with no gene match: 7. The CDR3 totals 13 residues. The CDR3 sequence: CASGQNYYNEQFF. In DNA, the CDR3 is TGTGCCTCGGGACAGAACTACTACAATGAGCAGTTCTTC.

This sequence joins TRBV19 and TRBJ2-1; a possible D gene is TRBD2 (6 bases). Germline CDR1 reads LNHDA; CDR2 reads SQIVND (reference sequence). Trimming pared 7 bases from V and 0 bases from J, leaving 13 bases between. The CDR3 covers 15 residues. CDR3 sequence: CASTLAGSSYNEQFF. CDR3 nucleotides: TGTGCCAGTACCCTGGCGGGAAGCTCCTACAATGAGCAGTTCTTC.

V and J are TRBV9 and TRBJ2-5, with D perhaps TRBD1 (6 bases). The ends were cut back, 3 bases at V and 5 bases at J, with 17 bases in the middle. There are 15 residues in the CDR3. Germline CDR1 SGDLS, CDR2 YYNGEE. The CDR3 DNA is TGTGCCAGCAGCGCCGCCTCCGGGACAATGGAGACCCAGTACTTC. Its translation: CASSAASGTMETQYF.

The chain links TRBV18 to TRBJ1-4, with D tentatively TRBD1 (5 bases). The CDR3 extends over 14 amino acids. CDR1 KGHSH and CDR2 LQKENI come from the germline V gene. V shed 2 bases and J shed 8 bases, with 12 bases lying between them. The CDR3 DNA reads TGTGCCAGCTCACCATTCTGGACACTAGAAAAACTGTTTTTT. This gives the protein CASSPFWTLEKLFF.

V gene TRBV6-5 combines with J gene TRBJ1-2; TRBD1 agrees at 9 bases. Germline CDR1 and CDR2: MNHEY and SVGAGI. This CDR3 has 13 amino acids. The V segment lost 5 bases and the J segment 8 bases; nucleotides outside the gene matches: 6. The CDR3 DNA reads TGTGCCAGCAGTCCTACAGGGGGCTGGGGCTACACCTTC. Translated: CASSPTGGWGYTF.

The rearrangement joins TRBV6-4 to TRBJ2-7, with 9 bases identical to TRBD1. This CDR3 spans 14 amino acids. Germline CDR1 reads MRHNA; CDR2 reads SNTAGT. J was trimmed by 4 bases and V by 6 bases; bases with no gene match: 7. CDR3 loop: CASRVQGASYEQYF. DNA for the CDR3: TGTGCCAGCAGGGTACAGGGGGCATCATACGAGCAGTACTTC.

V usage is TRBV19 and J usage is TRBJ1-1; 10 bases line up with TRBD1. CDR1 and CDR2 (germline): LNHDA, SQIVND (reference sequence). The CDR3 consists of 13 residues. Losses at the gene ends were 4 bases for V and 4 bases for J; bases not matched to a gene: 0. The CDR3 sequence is CASSRTGGTEAFF. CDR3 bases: TGTGCCAGTAGTAGGACAGGGGGCACTGAAGCTTTCTTT.